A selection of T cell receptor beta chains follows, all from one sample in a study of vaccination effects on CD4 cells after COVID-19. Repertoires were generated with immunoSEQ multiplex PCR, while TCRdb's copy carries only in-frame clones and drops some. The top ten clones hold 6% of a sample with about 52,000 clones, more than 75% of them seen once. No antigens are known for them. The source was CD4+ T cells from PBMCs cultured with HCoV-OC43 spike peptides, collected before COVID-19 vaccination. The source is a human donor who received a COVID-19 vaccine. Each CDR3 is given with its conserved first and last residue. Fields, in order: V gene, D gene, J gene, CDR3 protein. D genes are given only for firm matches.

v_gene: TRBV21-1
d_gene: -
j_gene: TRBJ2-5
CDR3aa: CASSNPGTRGPEETQYF

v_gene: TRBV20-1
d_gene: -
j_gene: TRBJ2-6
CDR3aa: CSASPTGSGANVLTF

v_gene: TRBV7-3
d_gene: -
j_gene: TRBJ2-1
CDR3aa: CASSLGPPSYNEQFF

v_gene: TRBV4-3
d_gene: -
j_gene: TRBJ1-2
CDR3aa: CASSQESQTNYGYTF

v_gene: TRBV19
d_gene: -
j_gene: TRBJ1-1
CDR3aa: CASSIFRATLNTEAFF

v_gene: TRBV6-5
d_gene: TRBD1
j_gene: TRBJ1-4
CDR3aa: CASTLGQGRDEKLFF

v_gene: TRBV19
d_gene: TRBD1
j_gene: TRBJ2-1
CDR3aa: CASKGQSSSYNEQFF

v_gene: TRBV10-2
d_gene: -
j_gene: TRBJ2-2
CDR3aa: CASNGYDTGELFF

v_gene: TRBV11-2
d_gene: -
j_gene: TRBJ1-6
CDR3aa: CASSLSGGSGVSPLHF

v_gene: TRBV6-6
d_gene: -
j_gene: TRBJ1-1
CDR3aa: CASSLRGTEAFF

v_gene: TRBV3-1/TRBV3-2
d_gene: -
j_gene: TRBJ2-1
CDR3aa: CASSQMTATEQFF

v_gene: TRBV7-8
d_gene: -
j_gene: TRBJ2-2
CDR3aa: CASSPHRDINTGELFF

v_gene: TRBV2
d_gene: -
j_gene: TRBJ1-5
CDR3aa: CASSVQGGQPQHF

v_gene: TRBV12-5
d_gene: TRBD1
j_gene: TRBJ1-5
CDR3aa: CASGLEGARGQPQHF

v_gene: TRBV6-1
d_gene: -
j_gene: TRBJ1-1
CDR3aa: CASSESAVKTEAFF

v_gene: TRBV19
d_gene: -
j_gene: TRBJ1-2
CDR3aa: CASRTGAVNYGYTF

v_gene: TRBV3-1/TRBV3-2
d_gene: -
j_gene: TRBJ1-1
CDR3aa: CASSLFGDGPGGTEAFF

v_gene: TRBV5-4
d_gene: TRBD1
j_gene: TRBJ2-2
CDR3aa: CASSRTGVGNTGELFF

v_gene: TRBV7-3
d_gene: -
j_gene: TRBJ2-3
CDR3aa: CASSSPGRPDTQYF

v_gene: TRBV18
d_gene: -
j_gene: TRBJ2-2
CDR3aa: CASSPGGGKTGELFF

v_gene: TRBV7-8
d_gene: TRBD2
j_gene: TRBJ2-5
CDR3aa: CASSLPLAGGLQETQYF

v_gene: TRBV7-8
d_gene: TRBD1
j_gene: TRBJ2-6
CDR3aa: CASSPRGRGANVLTF

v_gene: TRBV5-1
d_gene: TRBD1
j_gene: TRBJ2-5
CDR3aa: CASSLTGTGTETQYF

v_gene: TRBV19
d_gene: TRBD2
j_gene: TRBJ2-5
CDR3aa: CASSSMTSGQETQYF

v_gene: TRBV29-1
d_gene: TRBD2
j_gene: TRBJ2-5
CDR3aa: CSAVAGGPKETQYF

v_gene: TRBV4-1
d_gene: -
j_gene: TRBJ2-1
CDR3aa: CASSQDRGSSYNEQFF

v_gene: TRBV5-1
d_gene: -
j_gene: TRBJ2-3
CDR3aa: CASSQDSTDTQYF

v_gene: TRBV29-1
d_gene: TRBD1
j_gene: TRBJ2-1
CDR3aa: CSVSGTVNEQFF

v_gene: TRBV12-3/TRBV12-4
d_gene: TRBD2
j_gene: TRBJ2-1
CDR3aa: CASSLAGGKQFF

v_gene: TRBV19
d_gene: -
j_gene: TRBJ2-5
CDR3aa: CASSISEETQYF

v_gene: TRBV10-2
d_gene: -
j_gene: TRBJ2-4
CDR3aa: CASSESGVGNIQYF

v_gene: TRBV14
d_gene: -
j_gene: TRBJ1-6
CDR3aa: CASSRPGGSSPLHF

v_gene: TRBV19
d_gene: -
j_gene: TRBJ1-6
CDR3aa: CASSISRDNYNSPLHF

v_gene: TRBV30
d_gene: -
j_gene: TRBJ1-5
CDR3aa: CAWSVGAETSNQPQHF

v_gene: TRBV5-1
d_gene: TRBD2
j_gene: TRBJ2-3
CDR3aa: CASSQTSGAADTQYF